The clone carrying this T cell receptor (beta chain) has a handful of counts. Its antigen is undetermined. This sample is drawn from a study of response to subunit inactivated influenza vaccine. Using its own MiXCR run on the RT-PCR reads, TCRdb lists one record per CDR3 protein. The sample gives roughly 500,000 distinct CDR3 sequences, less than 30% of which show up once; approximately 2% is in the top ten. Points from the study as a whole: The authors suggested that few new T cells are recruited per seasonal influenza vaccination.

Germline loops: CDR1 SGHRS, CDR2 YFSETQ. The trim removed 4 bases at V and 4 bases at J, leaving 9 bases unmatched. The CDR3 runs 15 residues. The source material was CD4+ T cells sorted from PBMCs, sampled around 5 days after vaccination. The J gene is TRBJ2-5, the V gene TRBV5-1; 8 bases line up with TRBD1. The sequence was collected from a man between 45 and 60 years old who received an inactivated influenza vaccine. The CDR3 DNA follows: TGCGCCAGCAGCACCGGATACACAGGGGGAGAGACCCAGTACTTC. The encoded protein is CASSTGYTGGETQYF.